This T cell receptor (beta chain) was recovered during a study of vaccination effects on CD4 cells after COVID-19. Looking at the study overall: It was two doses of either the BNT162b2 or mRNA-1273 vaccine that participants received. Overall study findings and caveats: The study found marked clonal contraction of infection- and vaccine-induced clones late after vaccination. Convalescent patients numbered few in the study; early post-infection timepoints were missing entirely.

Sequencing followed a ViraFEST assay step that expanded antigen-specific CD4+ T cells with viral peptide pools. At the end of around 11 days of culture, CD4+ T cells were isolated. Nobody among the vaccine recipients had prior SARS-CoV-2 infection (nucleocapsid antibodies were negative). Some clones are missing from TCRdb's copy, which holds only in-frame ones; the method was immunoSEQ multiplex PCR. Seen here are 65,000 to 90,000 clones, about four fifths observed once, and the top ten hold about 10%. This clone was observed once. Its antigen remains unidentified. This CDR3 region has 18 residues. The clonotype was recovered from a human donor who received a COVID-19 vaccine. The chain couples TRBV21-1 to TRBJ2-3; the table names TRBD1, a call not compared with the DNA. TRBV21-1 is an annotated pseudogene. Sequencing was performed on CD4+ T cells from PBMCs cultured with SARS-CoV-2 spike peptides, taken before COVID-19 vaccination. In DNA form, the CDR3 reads TGTGCCAGCAGCACCCCTGTTGACAGGGGGCCTCACACAGATACGCAGTATTTT. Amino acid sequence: CASSTPVDRGPHTDTQYF.